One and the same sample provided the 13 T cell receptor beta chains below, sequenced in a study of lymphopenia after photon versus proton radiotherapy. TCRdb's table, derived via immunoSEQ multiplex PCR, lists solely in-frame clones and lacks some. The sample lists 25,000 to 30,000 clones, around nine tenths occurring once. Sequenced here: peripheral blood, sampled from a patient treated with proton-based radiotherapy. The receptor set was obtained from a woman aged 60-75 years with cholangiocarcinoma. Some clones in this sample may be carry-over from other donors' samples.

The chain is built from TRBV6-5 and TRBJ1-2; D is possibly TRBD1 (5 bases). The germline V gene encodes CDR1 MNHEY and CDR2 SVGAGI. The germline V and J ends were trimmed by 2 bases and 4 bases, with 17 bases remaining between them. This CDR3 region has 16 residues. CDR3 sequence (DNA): TGTGCCAGCAGTTACGGGGCAGGGACGTCGGGCTATGGCTACACCTTC. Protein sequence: CASSYGAGTSGYGYTF.

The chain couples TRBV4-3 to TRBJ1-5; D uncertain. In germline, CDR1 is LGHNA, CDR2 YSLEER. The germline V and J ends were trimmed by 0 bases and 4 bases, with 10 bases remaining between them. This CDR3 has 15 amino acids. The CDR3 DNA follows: TGCGCCAGCAGCCAAGATCGGCAAGGTAATCAGCCCCAGCATTTT. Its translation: CASSQDRQGNQPQHF.

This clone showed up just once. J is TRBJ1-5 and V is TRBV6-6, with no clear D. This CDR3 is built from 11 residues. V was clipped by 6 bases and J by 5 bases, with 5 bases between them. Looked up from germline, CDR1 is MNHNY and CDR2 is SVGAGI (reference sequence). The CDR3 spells CASRRDQPQHF. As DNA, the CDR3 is TGTGCCAGCAGGAGGGATCAGCCCCAGCATTTT.

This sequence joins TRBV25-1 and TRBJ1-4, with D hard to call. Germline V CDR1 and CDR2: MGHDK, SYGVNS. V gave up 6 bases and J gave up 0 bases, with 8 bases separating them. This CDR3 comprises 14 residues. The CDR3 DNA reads TGTGCCAGCAGGAAAACAGCAACTAATGAAAAACTGTTTTTT. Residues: CASRKTATNEKLFF.

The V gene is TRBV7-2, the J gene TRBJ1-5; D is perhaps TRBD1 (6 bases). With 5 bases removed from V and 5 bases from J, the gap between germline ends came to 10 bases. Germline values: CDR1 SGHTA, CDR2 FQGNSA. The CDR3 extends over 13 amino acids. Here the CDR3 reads CASSGQRDQPQHF. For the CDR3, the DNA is TGTGCCAGCAGCGGACAGAGAGATCAGCCCCAGCATTTT.

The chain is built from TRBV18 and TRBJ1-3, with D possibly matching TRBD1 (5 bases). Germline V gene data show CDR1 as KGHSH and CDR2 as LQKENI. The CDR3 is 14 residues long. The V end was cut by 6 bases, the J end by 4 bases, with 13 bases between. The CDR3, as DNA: TGTGCCAGCTCCCGGCAGGGTGTGGGAAACACCATATATTTT. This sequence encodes CASSRQGVGNTIYF.

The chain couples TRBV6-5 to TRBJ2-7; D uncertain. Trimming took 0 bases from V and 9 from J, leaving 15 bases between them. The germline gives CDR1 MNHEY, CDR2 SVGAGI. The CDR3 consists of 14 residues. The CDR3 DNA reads TGTGCCAGCAGTTACTCGAAACGGCCCCTGTGGCAGTACTTC. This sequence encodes CASSYSKRPLWQYF.

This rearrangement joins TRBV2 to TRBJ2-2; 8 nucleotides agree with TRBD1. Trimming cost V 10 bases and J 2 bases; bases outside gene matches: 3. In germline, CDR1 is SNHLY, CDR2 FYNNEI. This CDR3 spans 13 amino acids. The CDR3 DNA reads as TGTGCCAATACAGGGGGTAACACCGGGGAGCTGTTTTTT. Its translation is CANTGGNTGELFF.

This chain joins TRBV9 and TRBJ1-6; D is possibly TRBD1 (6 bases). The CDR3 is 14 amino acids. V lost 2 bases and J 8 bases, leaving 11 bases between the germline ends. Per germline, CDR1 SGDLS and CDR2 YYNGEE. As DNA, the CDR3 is TGTGCCAGCAGCGTCGGGGGCAGGGATTCACCCCTCCACTTT. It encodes CASSVGGRDSPLHF.

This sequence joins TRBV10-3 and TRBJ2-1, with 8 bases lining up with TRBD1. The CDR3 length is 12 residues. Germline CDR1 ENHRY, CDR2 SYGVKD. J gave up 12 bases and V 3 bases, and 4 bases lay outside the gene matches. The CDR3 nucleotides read TGTGCCATCAGTGACAGGGGGCAAGGGCAGTTCTTC. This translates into CAISDRGQGQFF.

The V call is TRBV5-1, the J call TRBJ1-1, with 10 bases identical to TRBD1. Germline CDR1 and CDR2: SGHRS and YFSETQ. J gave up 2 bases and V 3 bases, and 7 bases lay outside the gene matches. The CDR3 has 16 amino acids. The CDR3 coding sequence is TGCGCCAGCAGCTGGACCGGGACAGGGGTAAACACTGAAGCTTTCTTT. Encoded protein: CASSWTGTGVNTEAFF.

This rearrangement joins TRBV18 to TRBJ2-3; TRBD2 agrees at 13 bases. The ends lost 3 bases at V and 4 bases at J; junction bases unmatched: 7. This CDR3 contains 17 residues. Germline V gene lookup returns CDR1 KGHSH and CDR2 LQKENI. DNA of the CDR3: TGTGCCAGCTCACCGCGCGCCGGACTAGCGGGGGCAGATACGCAGTATTTT. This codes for CASSPRAGLAGADTQYF.

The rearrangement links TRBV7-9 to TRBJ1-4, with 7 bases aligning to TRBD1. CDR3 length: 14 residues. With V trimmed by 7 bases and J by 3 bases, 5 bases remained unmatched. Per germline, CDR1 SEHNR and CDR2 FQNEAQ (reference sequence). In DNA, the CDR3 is TGTGCCAGCACGAGGGGGCCCCCTAATGAAAAACTGTTTTTT. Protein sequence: CASTRGPPNEKLFF. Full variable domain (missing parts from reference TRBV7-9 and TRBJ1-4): DTGVSQNPRHKITKRGQNVTFRCDPISEHNRLYWYRQTLGQGPEFLTYFQNEAQLEKSRLLSDRFSAERPKGSFSTLEIQRTEQGDSAMYLCASTRGPPNEKLFFGSGTQLSVL.